The 30 T cell receptor beta chains given below trace back to one sample, sequenced in a study of blood T cells in healthy people across ages. With a J-beta primer mix and a sample-barcoded 5' primer, a second PCR ran roughly 7 to 11 cycles. MiXCR, applied by TCRdb to the 5' RACE reads, yields one record per CDR3 protein. The sample has about 1.6 million distinct CDR3 sequences; 30% to 35% are singletons. Specimen: blood. The receptors derive from a woman in her twenties or thirties in good health.

There are a few counts of this clonotype. The CDR3 coding sequence is TGTGCCAGCAGTGCGGTGGCTAGCGGGAGGCCCATCCACAATGAGCAGTTCTTC. Its translation: CASSAVASGRPIHNEQFF. The chain combines TRBV2 with TRBJ2-1, with 11 bases lining up with TRBD2. The CDR3 has 18 amino acids. Germline V gives CDR1 SNHLY, CDR2 FYNNEI. J lost 5 bases, V lost 4 bases, and 13 bases had no gene match.

This chain connects TRBV7-2 to TRBJ2-2; no clear D. CDR3 length equals 14 residues. The V and J ends lost 5 bases and 0 bases respectively, with 7 bases between them. Germline V gives CDR1 SGHTA, CDR2 FQGNSA. The CDR3 is CASSPIANTGELFF. The CDR3 region has the DNA TGTGCCAGCAGCCCCATAGCGAACACCGGGGAGCTGTTTTTT.

J is TRBJ2-1 and V is TRBV12-3 or TRBV12-4, with a possible D match to TRBD2 (6 bases). CDR3 length: 14 residues. Trimming stripped 5 bases from V and 13 bases from J, with 21 bases between. The CDR3 coding sequence is TGTGCCAGCAGTCTGGGGACTGGTCAAGAGACCCAGTTCTTC. As protein: CASSLGTGQETQFF.

The chain has TRBV3-1 and TRBJ1-2; D unresolved. V was pared by 7 bases and J by 5 bases, with 17 bases between. Germline V gives CDR1 LGHDT, CDR2 YNNKEL (reference sequence). This CDR3 comprises 14 residues. The CDR3 sequence is CASNLNPSSYGYTF. DNA for the CDR3: TGTGCCAGCAACCTTAATCCGAGCAGTTATGGCTACACCTTC.

The CDR3: CASSLSPKVYGYTF. CDR3 nucleotides: TGTGCCAGCAGTTTATCTCCAAAGGTCTATGGCTACACCTTC. The chain links TRBV28 to TRBJ1-2; D not resolved. V was pared by 1 base and J by 4 bases, with 10 bases between. CDR1 MDHEN and CDR2 SYDVKM come from the germline V gene. The CDR3 is made up of 14 amino acids.

This clonotype was seen a handful of times. The junction shows a germline mismatch at one end, possibly a read error. V usage is TRBV15 and J usage is TRBJ2-1, with 8 nucleotides matching TRBD1. From germline, CDR1 is LNHNV and CDR2 YYDKDF (reference sequence). The CDR3 sequence is 15 residues long. The CDR3 nucleotides read TGTGCCACCAGCGGAGACAGGGGTTCCTACAATGAGCAGTTCTTC. Amino acid sequence: CATSGDRGSYNEQFF. Based on the CDR3 plus reference TRBV15 and TRBJ2-1, the full variable domain is DAMVIQNPRYQVTQFGKPVTLSCSQTLNHNVMYWYQQKSSQAPKLLFHYYDKDFNNEADTPDNFQSRRPNTSFCFLDIRSPGLGDTAMYLCATSGDRGSYNEQFFGPGTRLTVL.

This clonotype was seen a handful of times. The CDR3 loop is CAISEKRGYGYTF. CDR3 DNA: TGTGCCATCAGTGAGAAGAGAGGCTATGGCTACACCTTC. This sequence joins TRBV10-3 and TRBJ1-2; D unresolved. The CDR3 runs to 13 residues. The germline V and J ends were trimmed by 2 bases and 4 bases, with 8 bases remaining between them. Germline CDR1 ENHRY, CDR2 SYGVKD.

The chain carries TRBV7-3 and TRBJ2-7, with TRBD1 matching 10 bases. Germline CDR1 SGHTA, CDR2 FQGTGA. V lost 5 bases to trimming and J lost 4 bases; unmatched junction nucleotides: 8. The CDR3 loop spans 15 amino acids. The CDR3 DNA follows: TGTGCCAGCAGCACCGGACAGGGGGGTCAGTACGAGCAGTACTTC. Its translation: CASSTGQGGQYEQYF.

Note on this clonotype: Compared with germline, one end of the junction differs, possibly owing to a read error. The genes are TRBV6-5 and TRBJ2-7; a weak D match, TRBD1 (5 bases). This CDR3 contains 14 residues. The V gene's germline CDR1 is MNHEY and CDR2 SVGAGI. CDR3 sequence: CASSYSTASYGQYF. DNA for the CDR3: TGTGCCAGCAGTTACTCGACAGCCTCCTACGGGCAGTACTTC.

To note about this clonotype: A much larger clone differs by one base, so this may be a read error. The chain employs TRBV29-1 and TRBJ2-1, with TRBD1 matching over 8 bases. Germline-derived CDR1 and CDR2 are SQVTM and ANQGSEA. The CDR3 length is 14 residues. J was trimmed by 4 bases and V by 4 bases; bases with no gene match: 6. The chain's CDR3 is CSVGEDREYNEQFF. CDR3 in DNA: TGCAGCGTTGGGGAGGACAGGGAGTACAATGAGCAGTTCTTC.

A few counts support this clonotype. The chain couples TRBV20-1 to TRBJ2-3; D may correspond to TRBD1 or TRBD2 (5 bases each). Germline CDR1 and CDR2: DFQATT and SNEGSKA (reference sequence). V was trimmed by 6 bases and J by 7 bases, leaving 11 bases between them. This CDR3 spans 11 amino acids. In nucleotides, the CDR3 is TGCAGTGCCCGGGACGGTCATACGCAGTATTTT. This gives the protein CSARDGHTQYF.

Note on this clonotype: A read error may produce the germline difference seen at one junction end. The chain has TRBV5-1 and TRBJ2-5; TRBD2 is a possible D gene (7 bases). The DNA matches TRBJ2-7 better at its end, which makes the J call doubtful. The CDR3 loop spans 14 amino acids. CDR1 and CDR2 from the germline V gene are SGHRS and YFSETQ. The CDR3 sequence: CAGSLGGLNYEQYF. In DNA, the CDR3 is TGCGCCGGCAGCTTGGGGGGGCTGAACTACGAGCAGTACTTC.

The sample holds a few counts of this clonotype. This chain uses TRBV6-1 with TRBJ2-5; 9 bases align to TRBD1. V lost 2 bases to trimming and J lost 9 bases; unmatched junction nucleotides: 4. The CDR3 spans 13 residues. Germline CDR1 reads MNHNS; CDR2 reads SASEGT. CDR3 nucleotides: TGTGCCAGCAGTGAAAAACAGGGGGCGGCCCAGTACTTC. Amino acid sequence: CASSEKQGAAQYF.

This clonotype was recorded a few times. The chain combines TRBV5-1 with TRBJ1-1; 8 nucleotides agree with TRBD1. The CDR3 has 15 amino acids. The trim removed 7 bases at V and 2 bases at J, leaving 10 bases unmatched. Germline-derived CDR1 and CDR2 are SGHRS and YFSETQ. This chain's CDR3 is CASSQGAGINTEAFF. The CDR3 DNA is TGCGCCAGCTCGCAGGGGGCAGGGATAAACACTGAAGCTTTCTTT.

In its sample, this clonotype was seen a few times. The chain links TRBV29-1 to TRBJ1-2; 8 positions agree with TRBD1. The germline gives CDR1 SQVTM, CDR2 ANQGSEA. The CDR3 is made up of 13 amino acids. Trimming took 8 bases from V and 7 from J; bases not matched to a gene: 12. The CDR3 here is CSFWATGACGYTF. In DNA form, the CDR3 reads TGCAGCTTTTGGGCGACAGGGGCCTGTGGCTACACCTTC. Filled out from reference TRBV29-1 and TRBJ1-2, the complete variable domain reads SAVISQKPSRDICQRGTSLTIQCQVDSQVTMMFWYRQQPGQSLTLIATANQGSEATYESGFVIDKFPISRPNLTFSTLTVSNMSPEDSSIYLCSFWATGACGYTFGSGTRLTVV.

CDR3 sequence reads: CASSSGQGWGYTF. For the CDR3, the DNA is TGTGCCAGCAGCTCTGGACAGGGTTGGGGCTACACCTTC. This rearrangement joins TRBV13 to TRBJ1-2; 8 nucleotides agree with TRBD1. Losses at the gene ends were 4 bases for V and 8 bases for J; bases not matched to a gene: 6. Looked up from germline, CDR1 is PRHDT and CDR2 is FYEKMQ (reference sequence). This CDR3 is 13 amino acids long.

V and J are TRBV6-4 and TRBJ1-5; D may be TRBD1 (5 bases). CDR1 MRHNA and CDR2 SNTAGT come from the germline V gene. V lost 0 bases and J lost 7, with 13 bases in between. The CDR3 runs to 15 residues. The CDR3 bases are TGTGCCAGCAGTGACTCGAAGAAGAAGGGGCAGCCCCAGCATTTT. Residues: CASSDSKKKGQPQHF.

There are many counts of this clonotype. The gene calls are TRBV4-1 and TRBJ2-7, with unresolved D. The CDR3 runs 13 residues. Trimming stripped 5 bases from V and 5 bases from J, with 13 bases between. Germline V CDR1 and CDR2: MGHRA, YSYEKL. CDR3 in amino acids: CASSYAAVNEQYF. The CDR3, as DNA: TGCGCCAGCAGCTACGCGGCTGTCAACGAGCAGTACTTC.

The rearrangement uses TRBV7-9 and TRBJ1-2; 9 bases map to TRBD1. CDR1 is SEHNR, CDR2 FQNEAQ, per germline (reference sequence). The CDR3 covers 15 residues. The V gene end was trimmed by 6 bases and the J gene end by 3 bases; junction bases not matched to a gene: 8. The DNA for the CDR3 is TGTGCCAGCAGACAAGGACAGGGGCCATACTATGGCTACACCTTC. This encodes CASRQGQGPYYGYTF. The full variable domain, completed using reference TRBV7-9 and TRBJ1-2, is DTGVSQNPRHKITKRGQNVTFRCDPISEHNRLYWYRQTLGQGPEFLTYFQNEAQLEKSRLLSDRFSAERPKGSFSTLEIQRTEQGDSAMYLCASRQGQGPYYGYTFGSGTRLTVV.

This clonotype was detected ten times or more. This rearrangement joins TRBV29-1 to TRBJ2-3; possibly TRBD1 or TRBD2 for D (6 bases each). The CDR3 covers 12 residues. Per germline, CDR1 SQVTM and CDR2 ANQGSEA. The V end lost 5 bases, the J end lost 2 bases, and 8 bases lay between the germline ends. The CDR3 sequence is CSVRGPTDTQYF. The CDR3 DNA sequence: TGCAGCGTTCGGGGGCCCACAGATACGCAGTATTTT.

The J gene is TRBJ2-1, the V gene TRBV7-6; the match to TRBD1 covers 8 bases. Germline values: CDR1 SGHVS, CDR2 FNYEAQ. The J segment lost 4 bases and the V segment lost 5 bases, leaving 22 bases of the junction unmatched. CDR3 size: 20 residues. Here the CDR3 reads CASSRQFQGADHSAYNEQFF. The CDR3 nucleotides are TGTGCCAGCAGCCGTCAATTTCAGGGGGCCGATCATTCCGCATACAATGAGCAGTTCTTC.

V usage is TRBV5-1 and J usage is TRBJ1-5, with 9 bases that match TRBD1. The germline V gene encodes CDR1 SGHRS and CDR2 YFSETQ. With 1 base clipped from V and 7 bases from J, the junction kept 6 bases outside the gene matches. The CDR3 runs to 15 residues. CDR3 sequence: CASSLSGQGGQPQHF. As DNA, the CDR3 is TGCGCCAGCAGCTTGTCGGGACAGGGTGGCCAGCCCCAGCATTTT. Complete variable domain (other parts from reference TRBV5-1 and TRBJ1-5): KAGVTQTPRYLIKTRGQQVTLSCSPISGHRSVSWYQQTPGQGLQFLFEYFSETQRNKGNFPGRFSGRQFSNSRSEMNVSTLELGDSALYLCASSLSGQGGQPQHFGDGTRLSIL.

The chain uses TRBV4-1 and TRBJ2-1; tentatively, D is TRBD2 (6 bases). Germline values: CDR1 MGHRA, CDR2 YSYEKL. The ends were cut back, 0 bases at V and 9 bases at J, with 21 bases in the middle. The CDR3 is made up of 17 amino acids. In DNA form, the CDR3 reads TGCGCCAGCAGCCAAGATGGATGGGGGGAGCTCCTCACTGAGCAGTTCTTC. As protein: CASSQDGWGELLTEQFF.

J is TRBJ2-7 and V is TRBV28, with 7 bases identical to TRBD1. Germline-derived CDR1 and CDR2 are MDHEN and SYDVKM. The CDR3 loop spans 15 amino acids. Trimming at V came to 8 bases and at J to 5 bases, leaving 15 bases not matched to a gene. In DNA form, the CDR3 reads TGTGCCAGCGGGGGAAGGGACAGACCATCGAACGAGCAGTACTTC. This gives the protein CASGGRDRPSNEQYF.

As to this clonotype: One end of the junction is discordant with germline, which a read error may explain. V and J are TRBV3-1 and TRBJ2-1; D not resolved. The CDR3 spans 13 residues. Germline V CDR1 and CDR2: LGHDT, YNNKEL (reference sequence). The CDR3 DNA is TGTGCCTGCAGCCAAGATCCGTCTACTGAGCAGTTCTTC. It specifies CACSQDPSTEQFF.

The chain combines TRBV6-5 with TRBJ2-3, with D hard to call. There are 15 residues in the CDR3. CDR1 is MNHEY, CDR2 SVGAGI, per germline. The V and J ends lost 4 bases and 6 bases respectively, with 17 bases between them. The CDR3 DNA reads TGTGCCAGCAGTTTAGGGCGGTCGTGGGTCGATACGCAGTATTTT. Translation: CASSLGRSWVDTQYF.

V usage is TRBV3-1 and J usage is TRBJ1-6; 9 bases line up with TRBD1. Trimming removed 1 base from V and 7 bases from J; junction bases left unmatched: 5. This CDR3 spans 16 amino acids. CDR1 is LGHDT and CDR2 is YNNKEL in the germline V gene (reference sequence). CDR3 nucleotides: TGTGCCAGCAGCCAAGCGGAGGACAGGGGAAATTCACCCCTCCACTTT. Its protein product is CASSQAEDRGNSPLHF.

In this sample, this clonotype turned up a few times. The chain employs TRBV7-8 and TRBJ2-5; 8 bases are a match to TRBD1. V was pared by 6 bases and J by 4 bases, with 13 bases of the junction left unmatched. CDR1 and CDR2 (germline): SGHVS, FQNEAQ. This CDR3 has 16 residues. The CDR3 reads CASSLRTGHPLETQYF. CDR3 nucleotide sequence: TGTGCCAGCAGTCTAAGGACAGGGCATCCCCTAGAGACCCAGTACTTC.

This clonotype was counted only a few times. The V call is TRBV6-5, the J call TRBJ2-3, with 8 bases fitting TRBD1. Germline V CDR1 and CDR2: MNHEY, SVGAGI. J gave up 2 bases and V 5 bases, and 12 bases lay outside the gene matches. This CDR3 has 17 residues. The CDR3 sequence is CASSHPPGQELTDTQYF. The CDR3 nucleotides are TGTGCCAGCAGTCACCCACCGGGACAGGAGCTCACAGATACGCAGTATTTT.

This clonotype was picked up a small number of times. V usage is TRBV29-1 and J usage is TRBJ1-4; no definite D call. CDR1 SQVTM and CDR2 ANQGSEA come from the germline V gene. The V end was cut by 5 bases, the J end by 0 bases, with 7 bases between. CDR3 length: 13 residues. The CDR3 DNA reads as TGCAGCGTTACTCCCGCAACTAATGAAAAACTGTTTTTT. Amino acids: CSVTPATNEKLFF. The full variable domain, with the rest looked up from reference TRBV29-1 and TRBJ1-4, is SAVISQKPSRDICQRGTSLTIQCQVDSQVTMMFWYRQQPGQSLTLIATANQGSEATYESGFVIDKFPISRPNLTFSTLTVSNMSPEDSSIYLCSVTPATNEKLFFGSGTQLSVL.